One sample yielded the 5 T cell receptor beta chains listed below, sequenced in a study of cytomegalovirus exposure and HLA in healthy donors (TCRdb year 2017). Receptor amplification or capture employed the immunoSEQ multiplex PCR assay. For the multiplex PCR, a mixture combining 60 forward primers for TCR Vbeta segments and 13 reverse primers for TCR Jbeta segments was used. The table comes from immuneACCESS by way of TCRdb, which keeps in-frame sequences with V and J called. Part of the clones is missing from these tables; in studies checked, under half for an unresolved V gene and the rest for unknown reasons. This sample gives about 94,000 clones in total; around two thirds of them show up just once. The ten most abundant clones make up 3.9% of the sample. Sequencing was done on a sample of PBMCs. The source is a man aged 25 to 45 in good health and CMV-seronegative.

To note about this clone: The junction differs from germline at one of its ends, possibly a read error. The chain combines TRBV27 with TRBJ2-7, with 10 bases aligning to TRBD2. This CDR3 region has 14 residues. Germline loops: CDR1 MNHEY, CDR2 SMNVEV (reference sequence). CDR3 DNA: TGTGCCAGCAGGGTACTAGCGGGGCCATGGGAGCAGTGCTTC. This sequence encodes CASRVLAGPWEQCF.

This chain uses TRBV7-9 with TRBJ2-3; TRBD1 might be the D (6 bases). Germline V gene lookup returns CDR1 SEHNR and CDR2 FQNEAQ (reference sequence). The CDR3 runs 15 residues. V lost 5 bases to trimming and J lost 2 bases, with 14 bases between them. Here the CDR3 reads CASSRPTGFTDTQYF. The CDR3 DNA is TGTGCCAGCAGCCGTCCAACAGGGTTCACAGATACGCAGTATTTT.

The V call is TRBV11-1, the J call TRBJ1-6; D is ambiguous. Trimming removed 1 base at V and 7 bases at J, with 8 bases between. The germline V gene encodes CDR1 SGHAT and CDR2 FQDESV (reference sequence). This CDR3 is 14 amino acids long. CDR3 loop: CASSLVGGNSPLHF. The CDR3 DNA is TGTGCCAGCAGCTTAGTGGGCGGGAATTCACCCCTCCACTTT. The full variable domain, its missing parts supplied by reference TRBV11-1 and TRBJ1-6, is EAEVAQSPRYKITEKSQAVAFWCDPISGHATLYWYRQILGQGPELLVQFQDESVVDDSQLPKDRFSAERLKGVDSTLKIQPAELGDSAMYLCASSLVGGNSPLHFGNGTRLTVT.

This chain connects TRBV25-1 to TRBJ2-5; 7 bases agree with TRBD1. The ends lost 6 bases at V and 2 bases at J; junction bases unmatched: 12. CDR3 length: 16 amino acids. In germline, CDR1 is MGHDK, CDR2 SYGVNS. The CDR3 sequence: CASRVTGAQFQETQYF. The CDR3 DNA reads as TGTGCCAGCAGGGTTACAGGGGCCCAGTTTCAAGAGACCCAGTACTTC.

The chain combines TRBV7-2 with TRBJ2-4, with 7 positions matching TRBD2. This CDR3 has 14 residues. CDR1 and CDR2 (germline): SGHTA, FQGNSA. V lost 8 bases, J lost 2 bases, and 6 bases stayed unmatched. DNA for the CDR3: TGTGCCAGCCTACTGGGGGGGACCAAAAACATTCAGTACTTC. Residues: CASLLGGTKNIQYF.